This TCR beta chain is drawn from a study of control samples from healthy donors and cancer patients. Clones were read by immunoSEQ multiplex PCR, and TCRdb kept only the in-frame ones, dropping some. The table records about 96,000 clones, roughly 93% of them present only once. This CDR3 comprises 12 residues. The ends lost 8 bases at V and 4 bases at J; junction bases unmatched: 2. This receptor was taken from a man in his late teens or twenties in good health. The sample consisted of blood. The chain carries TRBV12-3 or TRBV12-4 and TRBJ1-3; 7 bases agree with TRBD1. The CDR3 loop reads CASGTVGNTIYF. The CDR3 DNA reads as TGTGCCAGCGGGACAGTAGGAAACACCATATATTTT.